A single sample is the source of the 20 T cell receptor beta chains below, sequenced in a study of CD8+CD57+ T cells in acquired aplastic anemia. CDR3 and TCR beta VDJ profiling relied on genomic DNA as the template. TCRdb reanalysed the reads using MiXCR and keeps one entry per CDR3 protein. The sample includes some 200,000 distinct CDR3 sequences, 34% of them seen just once. Specimen: sorted CD4+, CD8+, or CD8+CD57+ T cells (not recorded which) from PBMCs. These receptors came from a human donor in good health, serving as a control.

This clonotype was seen at least ten times. This sequence joins TRBV5-5 and TRBJ1-1; TRBD1 matches 7 bases. The CDR3 extends over 15 amino acids. Per germline, CDR1 SGHKS and CDR2 YYEKEE (reference sequence). With V trimmed by 2 bases and J by 0 bases, 4 bases remained unmatched. CDR3 region: CASSFQGGMNTEAFF. In nucleotides, the CDR3 is TGTGCCAGCAGCTTCCAGGGGGGAATGAACACTGAAGCTTTCTTT.

With regard to this clonotype: Relative to the germline gene, one junction end is altered; a read error may explain this. This chain joins TRBV13 and TRBJ2-7; no clear D gene. Germline V gene lookup returns CDR1 PRHDT and CDR2 FYEKMQ (reference sequence). This CDR3 is built from 14 residues. The DNA of the CDR3 is TGTGCCAGCAGCCCCCGGCGAACCTCCTACGAGCGGTACTTC. It specifies CASSPRRTSYERYF.

Worth noting for this clonotype: A single base separates this from a much larger clone, so it may be a read error. V gene TRBV4-2 combines with J gene TRBJ1-2; D unresolved. The CDR3 spans 12 residues. Looked up from germline, CDR1 is LGHNA and CDR2 is YNFKEQ. V lost 5 bases to trimming and J lost 6 bases, with 10 bases between them. Here the CDR3 reads CASSLNPHGYTF. DNA for the CDR3: TGTGCCAGCAGCTTGAATCCCCATGGCTACACCTTC.

To note about this clonotype: This may be a read error: a much more frequent sequence differs by one nucleotide. The chain carries TRBV2 and TRBJ1-2; D not certain. With 6 bases removed from V and 4 bases from J, the gap between germline ends came to 15 bases. CDR3 length: 14 amino acids. Germline V gene data show CDR1 as SNHLY and CDR2 as FYNNEI. This CDR3 reads CASSVGGHSYGYTF. The CDR3 nucleotides read TGTGCCAGCAGCGTAGGAGGGCACAGCTATGGCTACACCTTC.

This chain links TRBV19 with TRBJ2-1; a weak D match, TRBD2 (6 bases). Trimming pared 3 bases from V and 8 bases from J, leaving 17 bases between. The germline CDR1 and CDR2 sequences are LNHDA and SQIVND (reference sequence). The CDR3 has 15 amino acids. CDR3 sequence (DNA): TGTGCCAGTAGTATCAATCGGGGGTTAGACGATGAGCAGTTCTTC. This gives the protein CASSINRGLDDEQFF.

The chain has TRBV5-6 and TRBJ2-4, with D perhaps TRBD2 (6 bases). This CDR3 has 16 residues. Germline V gene data show CDR1 as SGHDT and CDR2 as YYEEEE. The germline V and J ends were trimmed by 4 bases and 3 bases, with 17 bases remaining between them. The CDR3 is CASSPAGRQNKNIQYF. CDR3 nucleotides: TGTGCCAGCAGCCCCGCGGGGAGGCAGAACAAAAACATTCAGTACTTC.

This clonotype was counted many times. The chain uses TRBV20-1 and TRBJ1-5; the D is unclear. The length of the CDR3 is 16 residues. Germline lookup yields CDR1 DFQATT and CDR2 SNEGSKA (reference sequence). Trimming removed 3 bases from V and 5 bases from J, with 20 bases in between. The CDR3 DNA is TGCAGTGCTAGCGACCCGATCGTACGGGTTGATCAGCCCCAGCATTTT. Protein: CSASDPIVRVDQPQHF.

The J gene is TRBJ2-7, the V gene TRBV29-1, with TRBD1 matching 8 bases. V gave up 4 bases and J gave up 3 bases; unmatched junction bases: 5. This CDR3 is 13 amino acids long. Germline CDR1 reads SQVTM; CDR2 reads ANQGSEA. CDR3 residues: CSVVSQGVYEQYF. For the CDR3, the DNA is TGCAGCGTTGTTTCACAGGGGGTCTACGAGCAGTACTTC.

As for this clonotype: This may arise from a read error, as a much more abundant clone is one base away. The genes are TRBV2 and TRBJ2-3, with D tentatively TRBD2 (5 bases). V shed 6 bases and J shed 4 bases, with 11 bases lying between them. The CDR3 has 13 amino acids. Germline loops: CDR1 SNHLY, CDR2 FYNNEI. The chain's CDR3 is CASSLEDPDTQYF. The CDR3 coding sequence is TGTGCCAGCAGCTTGGAGGACCCAGATACGCAGTATTTT. The variable domain in full, with the rest retrieved from reference TRBV2 and TRBJ2-3, is EPEVTQTPSHQVTQMGQEVILRCVPISNHLYFYWYRQILGQKVEFLVSFYNNEISEKSEIFDDQFSVERPDGSNFTLKIRSTKLEDSAMYFCASSLEDPDTQYFGPGTRLTVL.

This clonotype was seen repeatedly, ten times or more. The V and J genes are TRBV7-9 and TRBJ1-2, with a weak D call TRBD1 (5 bases). The CDR3 sequence is 13 residues long. V was clipped by 2 bases and J by 8 bases, with 12 bases between them. Germline V CDR1 and CDR2: SEHNR, FQNEAQ (reference sequence). The CDR3 region has the DNA TGTGCCAGCAGCTTACTTTCGGGGACCGGCTACACCTTC. Translating gives CASSLLSGTGYTF.

This clonotype has ten or more counts. This rearrangement joins TRBV20-1 to TRBJ2-3; D is unclear. V lost 0 bases to trimming and J lost 6 bases, with 13 bases between them. The germline V gene has CDR1 DFQATT and CDR2 SNEGSKA (reference sequence). The CDR3 is made up of 14 amino acids. CDR3 sequence (DNA): TGCAGTGCTAGAGAATCCCCAGCTGAGGATACGCAGTATTTT. This gives the protein CSARESPAEDTQYF.

This clonotype was recorded at least ten times. V is TRBV5-1 and J is TRBJ2-7; D is uncertain. The CDR3 length is 14 residues. Germline CDR1 SGHRS, CDR2 YFSETQ. V lost 1 base and J 1 base, leaving 9 bases between the germline ends. The CDR3 region is CASSLSGPSYEQYF. The CDR3, as DNA: TGCGCCAGCAGCTTGTCAGGACCATCCTACGAGCAGTACTTC.

The chain couples TRBV19 to TRBJ1-5; 7 bases fit TRBD1. V lost 6 bases and J lost 5; bases outside the gene matches: 7. The CDR3 length is 14 residues. Germline V lookup: CDR1 LNHDA, CDR2 SQIVND (reference sequence). CDR3 bases: TGTGCCAGTAGGCCCGGGACAGTCGATCAGCCCCAGCATTTT. Residues: CASRPGTVDQPQHF.

There are many counts of this clonotype. A read error may account for a junction end that differs from germline. The V and J genes are TRBV12-3 or TRBV12-4 and TRBJ1-1, with D hard to call. The CDR3 is 11 residues long. CDR3 bases: TGTACCAGCAGTCAAGGAACCGAAGCTTTCTTT. Translation: CTSSQGTEAFF.

CDR3 bases: TGTGCCAGTAGTAAACGGACGGATACCTACAATGAGCAGTTCTTC. It translates to CASSKRTDTYNEQFF. The chain recombines TRBV19 with TRBJ2-1; D unclear. V dropped 4 bases and J dropped 2 bases, with 12 bases sitting between them. CDR1 and CDR2 from the germline V gene are LNHDA and SQIVND (reference sequence). This CDR3 is built from 15 residues.

Concerning this clonotype itself: A single base separates this from a much larger clone, so it may be a read error. This sequence joins TRBV9 and TRBJ1-5; D may be TRBD1 (5 bases). CDR3 length: 15 amino acids. In germline, CDR1 is SGDLS, CDR2 YYNGEE. V was clipped by 0 bases and J by 3 bases, with 10 bases between them. The CDR3 region is CASSVDSGLNQPQHF. In DNA, the CDR3 is TGTGCCAGCAGCGTAGATTCAGGGCTCAATCAGCCCCAGCATTTT.

The CDR3 region has the DNA TGTGGGAAGATAGGAGGGGGCTATGGCTACACCTTC. It is translated as CGKIGGGYGYTF. The chain has TRBV25-1 and TRBJ1-2; D is perhaps TRBD1 (6 bases). The germline V gene has CDR1 MGHDK and CDR2 SYGVNS. This CDR3 spans 12 amino acids.

The V gene is TRBV5-4, the J gene TRBJ2-3, with D perhaps matching TRBD2 (6 bases). The CDR3 runs 15 residues. The germline gives CDR1 SGHNT, CDR2 YYREEE (reference sequence). Trimming stripped 3 bases from V and 2 bases from J, with 13 bases between. The CDR3 nucleotides read TGTGCCAGCAGCTCCCGGGTAGCGGCCACAGATACGCAGTATTTT. Translated: CASSSRVAATDTQYF.

The chain uses TRBV15 and TRBJ2-5; TRBD1 or TRBD2 may be the D gene (6 bases each). Trimming removed 3 bases from V and 5 bases from J, with 13 bases in between. CDR3 length equals 14 residues. Germline loops: CDR1 LNHNV, CDR2 YYDKDF (reference sequence). The DNA of the CDR3 is TGTGCCACCAGCAGCTCGGGGGCGGGGGAGACCCAGTACTTC. Protein sequence: CATSSSGAGETQYF.

This clonotype was detected ten times or more. V gene TRBV6-1 combines with J gene TRBJ2-5, with 7 positions matching TRBD2. Per the germline V gene, CDR1 is MNHNS and CDR2 is SASEGT. This CDR3 has 14 residues. With V trimmed by 3 bases and J by 5 bases, 6 bases remained unmatched. CDR3 in amino acids: CASSDSREGETQYF. The DNA of the CDR3 is TGTGCCAGCAGTGATAGCAGGGAGGGTGAGACCCAGTACTTC.